The T cell receptor beta chain under discussion was sequenced for a study of OX40 agonist ivuxolimab in advanced cancers. As regards this clone: Its antigen is currently unknown.

General study points: There were, on average, more expanded clones in CD8+ T cells than in CD4+.

Some clones are missing from TCRdb's copy, which holds only in-frame ones; the method was immunoSEQ multiplex PCR. The sample lists about 82,000 clones, 86% seen once, with roughly 6% in the top ten. The sequenced sample was CD4+ or CD8+ T cells sorted from blood, obtained in a trial of the OX40 agonist ivuxolimab. This TCR was sampled from an adult with an advanced solid tumor such as melanoma, head and neck, liver or kidney cancer.

CDR3 sequence: CASRPSGGAVEQFF. The CDR3 DNA is TGTGCCAGCAGACCTAGCGGGGGGGCCGTTGAGCAGTTCTTC. The chain links TRBV6-5 to TRBJ2-1, with 12 bases that match TRBD2. The CDR3 is made up of 14 amino acids. Germline V gene data show CDR1 as MNHEY and CDR2 as SVGAGI. J was trimmed by 9 bases and V by 6 bases; bases with no gene match: 6.